This entry lists 2 T cell receptor beta chains sequenced from one sample in a study of blood T cell repertoires in COVID-19. The method was immunoSEQ multiplex PCR; TCRdb's version includes in-frame clones alone and lacks a portion of them. The data show 240,000 or so clones, around nine tenths seen once. Material for sequencing was peripheral blood. The receptors here all came from a woman aged 40 to 50 who had recovered from COVID-19.

The rearrangement joins TRBV30 to TRBJ1-6; 9 bases match TRBD1. This CDR3 region has 14 residues. CDR1 and CDR2 from the germline V gene are GTSNPN and SVGIG (reference sequence). After removal of 3 bases from V and 7 bases from J, the junction contained 4 bases not matched to a gene. DNA for the CDR3: TGTGCCTGGAGCGGGGGGACAGGGAATTCACCCCTCCACTTT. It is translated as CAWSGGTGNSPLHF. The complete variable domain, with remaining parts taken from reference TRBV30 and TRBJ1-6, reads SQTIHQWPATLVQPVGSPLSLECTVEGTSNPNLYWYRQAAGRGLQLLFYSVGIGQISSEVPQNLSASRPQDRQFILSSKKLLLSDSGFYLCAWSGGTGNSPLHFGNGTRLTVT.

CDR3 DNA sequence: TGTGCCACCAGCGTCTCACTTGGGCACAATGAGCAGTTCTTC. This translates into CATSVSLGHNEQFF. The chain joins TRBV15 to TRBJ2-1; D not resolved. CDR3 length: 14 amino acids. V lost 5 bases and J lost 5, with 13 bases in between. Germline V lookup: CDR1 LNHNV, CDR2 YYDKDF (reference sequence).